One sample yielded the 8 T cell receptor beta chains listed below, sequenced in a study of T cells in Graves' hyperthyroidism and ophthalmopathy. Authors of the study amplified TCR beta CDR3 regions from RNA transcripts. HTBI primers drove first-round RT-PCR of the TCR CDR3. TCRdb processed the multiplex PCR reads anew with MiXCR; each CDR3 protein has one entry. Of roughly 380,000 distinct CDR3 sequences listed, about 19% are singletons. Sequencing was performed on blood. The receptor set was obtained from a woman aged 18-29 years with Graves' hyperthyroidism.

Comment on this clonotype: No conserved phenylalanine or tryptophan ends this CDR3, so it is likely a read error. The gene calls are TRBV29-1 and TRBJ1-5, with D possibly TRBD1 on 5 matching bases. The germline gives CDR1 SQVTM, CDR2 ANQGSEA. Trimming stripped 5 bases from V and 1 base from J, with 12 bases between. The CDR3 loop spans 14 amino acids. The CDR3, as DNA: TGCAGCGTTTTGGACATGGGAAGCAATCAGCCCCAGCATTAT. Protein: CSVLDMGSNQPQHY.

This clonotype was recorded at least ten times. V gene TRBV6-1 combines with J gene TRBJ2-4; 9 positions agree with TRBD2. The CDR3 is 16 amino acids. Germline V gene lookup returns CDR1 MNHNS and CDR2 SASEGT. With 6 bases clipped from V and 7 bases from J, the junction kept 13 bases outside the gene matches. This CDR3 is CASRALGTSFRNIQYF. CDR3 sequence (DNA): TGTGCCAGCAGGGCCTTAGGGACTAGCTTTCGGAACATTCAGTACTTC.

In this sample, this clonotype turned up many times. The rearrangement uses TRBV4-2 and TRBJ2-6; TRBD1 agrees at 8 bases. The CDR3 extends over 17 amino acids. Losses at the gene ends were 5 bases for V and 3 bases for J; bases not matched to a gene: 9. Germline CDR1 is LGHNA and CDR2 is YNFKEQ. CDR3 coding DNA: TGTGCCAGCAGCGGGGGGACAGGAGGTGATGGGGCCAACGTCCTGACTTTC. Translating gives CASSGGTGGDGANVLTF.

This clonotype came up many times. The chain is built from TRBV2 and TRBJ2-7; TRBD2 matches at 8 bases. The CDR3 sequence is 13 residues long. The germline V gene has CDR1 SNHLY and CDR2 FYNNEI. Trimming took 11 bases from V and 7 from J; bases not matched to a gene: 13. CDR3 nucleotides: TGTGCCGGAAAACGGGGGGTAGCGGGGGAGCAGTACTTC. Amino acids: CAGKRGVAGEQYF.

This clonotype was recorded many times. The CDR3 region has the DNA TGTGCCAGCAGTAAAAATGACAGGGACGAGCAGTACTTC. Translation gives CASSKNDRDEQYF. The chain has TRBV6-1 and TRBJ2-7; 7 positions agree with TRBD1. CDR3 length: 13 residues. Trimming at V came to 5 bases and at J to 5 bases, leaving 6 bases not matched to a gene. The germline V gene has CDR1 MNHNS and CDR2 SASEGT.

This clonotype appeared once. This clone may be a read error of a much larger clone one base away. The chain joins TRBV30 to TRBJ1-1; D gene uncertain. CDR1 is GTSNPN, CDR2 SVGIG, per germline (reference sequence). The CDR3 has 14 amino acids. The CDR3 nucleotides read TGTGCCTGGGGCGGGGTCAGTTGGAACACTGAAGCTCTCTTT. Translation: CAWGGVSWNTEALF.

This clonotype showed up many times. The chain is built from TRBV12-3 or TRBV12-4 and TRBJ2-7; D perhaps matches TRBD2 (6 bases). The length of the CDR3 is 14 residues. Trimming removed 7 bases at V and 0 bases at J, with 13 bases between. CDR3: CASTRRGDSYEQYF. The DNA of the CDR3 is TGTGCCAGCACCAGGAGGGGTGACTCCTACGAGCAGTACTTC.

This clonotype was picked up many times. The CDR3 nucleotides read TGTGCCAGCAGTTCTCCGGACAGGGAATACGAGCAGTACTTC. It codes for CASSSPDREYEQYF. J is TRBJ2-7 and V is TRBV6-2 or TRBV6-3; 8 nucleotides agree with TRBD1. Germline values: CDR1 MNHEY, CDR2 SVGEGT. CDR3 size: 14 residues. V was clipped by 4 bases and J by 4 bases; unmatched bases: 6.